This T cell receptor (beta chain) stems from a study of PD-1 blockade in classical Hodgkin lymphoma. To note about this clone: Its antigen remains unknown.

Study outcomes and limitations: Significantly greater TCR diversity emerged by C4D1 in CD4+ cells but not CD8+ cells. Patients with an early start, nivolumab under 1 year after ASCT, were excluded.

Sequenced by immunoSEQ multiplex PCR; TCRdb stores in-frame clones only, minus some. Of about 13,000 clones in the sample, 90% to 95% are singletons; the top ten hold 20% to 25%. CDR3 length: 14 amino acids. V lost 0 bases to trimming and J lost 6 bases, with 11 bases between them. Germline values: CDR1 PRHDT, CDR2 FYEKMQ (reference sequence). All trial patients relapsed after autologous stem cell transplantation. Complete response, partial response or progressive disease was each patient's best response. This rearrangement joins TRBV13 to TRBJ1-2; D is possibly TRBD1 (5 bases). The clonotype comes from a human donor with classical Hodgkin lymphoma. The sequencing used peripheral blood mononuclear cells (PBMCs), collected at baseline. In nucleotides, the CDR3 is TGTGCCAGCAGCTTAGGGGGGCAGGGACATGGCTACACCTTC. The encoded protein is CASSLGGQGHGYTF.